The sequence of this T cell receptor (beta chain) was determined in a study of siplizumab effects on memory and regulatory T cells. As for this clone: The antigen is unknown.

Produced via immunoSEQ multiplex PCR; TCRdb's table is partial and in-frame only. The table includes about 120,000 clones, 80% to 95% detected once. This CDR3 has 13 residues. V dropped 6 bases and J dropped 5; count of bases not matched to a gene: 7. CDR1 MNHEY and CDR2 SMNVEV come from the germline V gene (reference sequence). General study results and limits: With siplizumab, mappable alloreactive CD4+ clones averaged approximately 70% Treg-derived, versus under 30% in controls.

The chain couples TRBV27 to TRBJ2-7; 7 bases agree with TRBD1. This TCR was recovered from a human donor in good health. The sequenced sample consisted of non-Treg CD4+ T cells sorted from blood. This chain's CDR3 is CASRTFGTDEQYF. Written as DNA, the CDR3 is TGTGCCAGCAGGACATTTGGGACAGACGAGCAGTACTTC.